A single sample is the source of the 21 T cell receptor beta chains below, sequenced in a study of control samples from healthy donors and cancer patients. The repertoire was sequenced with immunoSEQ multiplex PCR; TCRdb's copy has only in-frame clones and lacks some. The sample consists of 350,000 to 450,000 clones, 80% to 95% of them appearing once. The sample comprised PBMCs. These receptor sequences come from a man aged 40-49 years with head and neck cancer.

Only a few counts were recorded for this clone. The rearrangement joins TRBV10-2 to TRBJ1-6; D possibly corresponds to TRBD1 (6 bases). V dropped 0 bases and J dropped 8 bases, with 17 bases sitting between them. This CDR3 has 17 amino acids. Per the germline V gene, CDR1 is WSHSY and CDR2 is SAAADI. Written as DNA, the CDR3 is TGCGCCAGCAGTGAGTCAGGGACAAGGGCGAGACATTCACCCCTCCACTTT. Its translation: CASSESGTRARHSPLHF.

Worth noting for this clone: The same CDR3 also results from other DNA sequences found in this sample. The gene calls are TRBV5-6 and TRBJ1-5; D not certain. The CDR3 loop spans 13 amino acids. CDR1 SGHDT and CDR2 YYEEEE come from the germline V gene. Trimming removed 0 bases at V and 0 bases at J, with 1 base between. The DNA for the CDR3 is TGTGCCAGCAGCTTGGGTAGCAATCAGCCCCAGCATTTT. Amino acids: CASSLGSNQPQHF.

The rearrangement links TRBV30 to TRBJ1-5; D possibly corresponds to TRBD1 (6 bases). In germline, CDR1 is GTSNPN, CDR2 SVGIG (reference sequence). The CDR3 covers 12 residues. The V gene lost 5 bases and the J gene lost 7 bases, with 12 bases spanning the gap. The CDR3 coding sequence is TGTGCCTGGGGCGAAAGGGGGCAGCCCCAGCATTTT. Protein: CAWGERGQPQHF.

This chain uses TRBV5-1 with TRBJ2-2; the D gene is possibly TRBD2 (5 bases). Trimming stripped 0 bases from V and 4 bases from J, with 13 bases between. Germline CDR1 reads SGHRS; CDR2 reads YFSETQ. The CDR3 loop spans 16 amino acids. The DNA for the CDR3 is TGCGCCAGCAGCTTGGGCCCGCAACGGGGCACCGGGGAGCTGTTTTTT. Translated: CASSLGPQRGTGELFF.

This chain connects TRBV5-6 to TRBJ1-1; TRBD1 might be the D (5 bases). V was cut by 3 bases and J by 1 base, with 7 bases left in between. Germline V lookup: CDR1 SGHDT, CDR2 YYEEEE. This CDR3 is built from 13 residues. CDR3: CASSYGQNTEAFF. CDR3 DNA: TGTGCCAGCAGCTACGGACAGAACACTGAAGCTTTCTTT.

CDR3 in amino acids: CATSRDRRGGSYEQYF. The CDR3 DNA sequence: TGTGCCACCAGCAGAGATAGGAGGGGGGGATCCTACGAGCAGTACTTC. The V call is TRBV15, the J call TRBJ2-7; weak D call: TRBD2 (7 bases). The germline gives CDR1 LNHNV, CDR2 YYDKDF (reference sequence). V lost 0 bases, J lost 1 base, and 13 bases lay in between. CDR3 length: 16 residues.

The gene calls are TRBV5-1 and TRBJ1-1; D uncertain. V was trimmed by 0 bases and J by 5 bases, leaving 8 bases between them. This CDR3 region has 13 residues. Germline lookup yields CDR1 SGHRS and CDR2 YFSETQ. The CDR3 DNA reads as TGCGCCAGCAGCTTGGAAGTAACAACTGAAGCTTTCTTT. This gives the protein CASSLEVTTEAFF.

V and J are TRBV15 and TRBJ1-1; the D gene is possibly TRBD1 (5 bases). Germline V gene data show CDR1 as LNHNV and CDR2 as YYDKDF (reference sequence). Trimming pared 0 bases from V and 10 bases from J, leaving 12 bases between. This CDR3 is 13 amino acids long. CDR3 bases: TGTGCCACCAGCAGAGAGAAGGACATATCAGCTTTCTTT. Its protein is CATSREKDISAFF.

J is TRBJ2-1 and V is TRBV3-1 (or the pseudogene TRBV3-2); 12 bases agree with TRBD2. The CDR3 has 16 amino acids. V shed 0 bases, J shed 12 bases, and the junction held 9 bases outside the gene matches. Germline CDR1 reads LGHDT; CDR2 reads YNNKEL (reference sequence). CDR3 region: CASSQDLTSGSIRQFF. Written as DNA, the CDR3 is TGTGCCAGCAGCCAAGATCTGACTAGCGGGAGCATAAGGCAGTTCTTC.

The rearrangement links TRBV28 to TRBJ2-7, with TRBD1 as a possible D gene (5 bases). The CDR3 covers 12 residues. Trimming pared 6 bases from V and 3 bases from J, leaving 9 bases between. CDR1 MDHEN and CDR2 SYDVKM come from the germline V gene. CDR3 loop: CASSDRIYEQYF. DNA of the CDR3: TGTGCCAGCAGCGACAGAATCTACGAGCAGTACTTC.

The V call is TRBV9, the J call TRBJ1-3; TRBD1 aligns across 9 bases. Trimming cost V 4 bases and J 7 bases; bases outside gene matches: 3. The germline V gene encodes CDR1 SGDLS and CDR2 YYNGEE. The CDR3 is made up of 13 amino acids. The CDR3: CASSIDRGNTIYF. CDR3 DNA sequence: TGTGCCAGCAGCATTGACAGGGGGAACACCATATATTTT.

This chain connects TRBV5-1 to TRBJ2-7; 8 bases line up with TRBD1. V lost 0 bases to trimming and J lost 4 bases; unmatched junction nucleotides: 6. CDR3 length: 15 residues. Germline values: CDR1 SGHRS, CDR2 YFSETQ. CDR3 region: CASSLGNRGFYEQYF. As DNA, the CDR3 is TGCGCCAGCAGCTTGGGAAACAGGGGGTTTTACGAGCAGTACTTC.

The CDR3 here is CASSAYSGPTYNEQFF. The CDR3 nucleotides are TGTGCCAGCAGCGCGTACAGCGGGCCGACCTACAATGAGCAGTTCTTC. The chain joins TRBV11-2 to TRBJ2-1; tentative D call: TRBD2 (6 bases). The CDR3 runs to 16 residues. V lost 5 bases and J 2 bases, leaving 16 bases between the germline ends. CDR1 SGHAT and CDR2 FQNNGV come from the germline V gene.

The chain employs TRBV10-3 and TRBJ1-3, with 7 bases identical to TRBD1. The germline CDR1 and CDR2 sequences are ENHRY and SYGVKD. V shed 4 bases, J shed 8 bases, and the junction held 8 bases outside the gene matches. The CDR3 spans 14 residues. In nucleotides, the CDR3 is TGTGCCATCAGTGGGGGACAGATTACAGACACCATATATTTT. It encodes CAISGGQITDTIYF.

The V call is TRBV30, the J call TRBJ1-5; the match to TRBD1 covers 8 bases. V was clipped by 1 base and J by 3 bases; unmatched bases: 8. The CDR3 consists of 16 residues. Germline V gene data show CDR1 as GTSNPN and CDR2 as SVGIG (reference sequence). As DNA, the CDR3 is TGTGCCTGGAGTGGAGCCACAGGGGGGCTCAATCAGCCCCAGCATTTT. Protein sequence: CAWSGATGGLNQPQHF. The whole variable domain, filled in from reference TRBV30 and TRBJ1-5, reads SQTIHQWPATLVQPVGSPLSLECTVEGTSNPNLYWYRQAAGRGLQLLFYSVGIGQISSEVPQNLSASRPQDRQFILSSKKLLLSDSGFYLCAWSGATGGLNQPQHFGDGTRLSIL.

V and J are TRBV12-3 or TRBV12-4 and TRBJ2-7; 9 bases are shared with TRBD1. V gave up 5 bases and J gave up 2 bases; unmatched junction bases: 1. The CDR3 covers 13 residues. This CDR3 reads CASSRDRAYEQYF. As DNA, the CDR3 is TGTGCCAGCAGTCGGGACAGGGCCTACGAGCAGTACTTC.

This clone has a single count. CDR3 nucleotides: TGTGCCAGTAGTATGGCCCCGGAGGGAGAGACCCAGTACTTC. Protein product: CASSMAPEGETQYF. V and J are TRBV19 and TRBJ2-5; tentatively, D is TRBD2 (6 bases). CDR1 is LNHDA, CDR2 SQIVND, per germline (reference sequence). V was shortened by 3 bases and J by 4 bases, with 12 bases between the two germline ends. The CDR3 runs 14 residues.

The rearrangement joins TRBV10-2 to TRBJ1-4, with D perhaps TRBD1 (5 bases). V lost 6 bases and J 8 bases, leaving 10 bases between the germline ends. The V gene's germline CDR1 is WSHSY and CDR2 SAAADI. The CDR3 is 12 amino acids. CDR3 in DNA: TGCGCCAGCAGCCCCGACAGCGAAAAACTGTTTTTT. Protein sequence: CASSPDSEKLFF.

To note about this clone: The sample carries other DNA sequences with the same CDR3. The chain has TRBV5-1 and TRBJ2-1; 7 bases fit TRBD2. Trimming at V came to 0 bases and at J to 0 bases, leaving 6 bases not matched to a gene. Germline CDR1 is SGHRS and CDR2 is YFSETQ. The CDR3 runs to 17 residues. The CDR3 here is CASSLATGGGSYNEQFF. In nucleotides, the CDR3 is TGCGCCAGCAGCTTGGCGACGGGGGGTGGCTCCTACAATGAGCAGTTCTTC.

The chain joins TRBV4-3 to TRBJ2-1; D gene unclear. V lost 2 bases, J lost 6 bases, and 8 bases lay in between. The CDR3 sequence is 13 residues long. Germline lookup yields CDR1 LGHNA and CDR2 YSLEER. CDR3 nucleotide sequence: TGCGCCAGCAGCCAATATAGTCGCAATGAGCAGTTCTTC. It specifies CASSQYSRNEQFF.

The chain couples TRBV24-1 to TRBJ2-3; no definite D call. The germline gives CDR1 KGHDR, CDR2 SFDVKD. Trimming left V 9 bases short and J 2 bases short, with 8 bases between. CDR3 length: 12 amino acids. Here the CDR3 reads CATARDTDTQYF. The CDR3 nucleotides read TGTGCCACCGCCAGAGACACAGATACGCAGTATTTT.